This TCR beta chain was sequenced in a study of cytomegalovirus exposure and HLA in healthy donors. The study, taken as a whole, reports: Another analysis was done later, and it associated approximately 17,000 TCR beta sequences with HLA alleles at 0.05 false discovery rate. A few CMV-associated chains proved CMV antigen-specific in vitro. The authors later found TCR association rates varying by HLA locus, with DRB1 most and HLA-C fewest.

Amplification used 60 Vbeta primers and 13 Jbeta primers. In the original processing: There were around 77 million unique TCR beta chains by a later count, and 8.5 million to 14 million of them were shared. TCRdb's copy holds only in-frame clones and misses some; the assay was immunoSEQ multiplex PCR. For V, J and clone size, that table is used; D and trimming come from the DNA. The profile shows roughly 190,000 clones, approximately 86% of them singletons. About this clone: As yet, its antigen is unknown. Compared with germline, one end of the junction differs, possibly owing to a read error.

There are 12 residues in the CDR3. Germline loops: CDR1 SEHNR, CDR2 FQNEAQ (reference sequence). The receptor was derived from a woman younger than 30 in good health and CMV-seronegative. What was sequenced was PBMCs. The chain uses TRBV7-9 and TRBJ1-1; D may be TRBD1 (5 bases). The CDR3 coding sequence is TGTTCCAGCAGCTTAGGGGAGGCTGAAGCTTTCTTT. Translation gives CSSSLGEAEAFF.